Listed here are 3 T cell receptor beta chains from one sample, sequenced in a study of identifying expanded T cells in peripheral blood. Profiling relied on immunoSEQ multiplex PCR, and the TCRdb table lists in-frame clones only, not all of them. The table lists approximately 90,000 clones, 70% to 90% of them singletons. The sample taken for sequencing was blood. All receptors derive from a person aged 18 to 75 in good health.

Only one count was recorded for this clone. The chain recombines TRBV19 with TRBJ1-4, with a tentative D call TRBD1 (5 bases). The V end was cut by 4 bases, the J end by 0 bases, with 9 bases between. Germline CDR1 LNHDA, CDR2 SQIVND (reference sequence). The CDR3 is 15 amino acids. CDR3 sequence (DNA): TGTGCCAGTAGTACTAGACAGTCAACTAATGAAAAACTGTTTTTT. Amino acid sequence: CASSTRQSTNEKLFF.

V and J are TRBV6-5 and TRBJ1-2, with D possibly matching TRBD1 (5 bases). Trimming took off 2 bases at V and 0 bases at J, with 7 bases between the two ends. Germline CDR1 MNHEY, CDR2 SVGAGI. The CDR3 totals 14 residues. The CDR3 region is CASSYDRTNYGYTF. The CDR3 DNA sequence: TGTGCCAGCAGTTACGACAGAACTAACTATGGCTACACCTTC.

The V call is TRBV4-1, the J call TRBJ2-1; 8 positions match TRBD1. The CDR3 runs to 17 residues. Germline CDR1 reads MGHRA; CDR2 reads YSYEKL. J lost 0 bases, V lost 3 bases, and 7 bases had no gene match. CDR3 in amino acids: CASSHPTGGRSYNEQFF. CDR3 nucleotide sequence: TGCGCCAGCAGCCACCCCACAGGGGGTCGCTCCTACAATGAGCAGTTCTTC.